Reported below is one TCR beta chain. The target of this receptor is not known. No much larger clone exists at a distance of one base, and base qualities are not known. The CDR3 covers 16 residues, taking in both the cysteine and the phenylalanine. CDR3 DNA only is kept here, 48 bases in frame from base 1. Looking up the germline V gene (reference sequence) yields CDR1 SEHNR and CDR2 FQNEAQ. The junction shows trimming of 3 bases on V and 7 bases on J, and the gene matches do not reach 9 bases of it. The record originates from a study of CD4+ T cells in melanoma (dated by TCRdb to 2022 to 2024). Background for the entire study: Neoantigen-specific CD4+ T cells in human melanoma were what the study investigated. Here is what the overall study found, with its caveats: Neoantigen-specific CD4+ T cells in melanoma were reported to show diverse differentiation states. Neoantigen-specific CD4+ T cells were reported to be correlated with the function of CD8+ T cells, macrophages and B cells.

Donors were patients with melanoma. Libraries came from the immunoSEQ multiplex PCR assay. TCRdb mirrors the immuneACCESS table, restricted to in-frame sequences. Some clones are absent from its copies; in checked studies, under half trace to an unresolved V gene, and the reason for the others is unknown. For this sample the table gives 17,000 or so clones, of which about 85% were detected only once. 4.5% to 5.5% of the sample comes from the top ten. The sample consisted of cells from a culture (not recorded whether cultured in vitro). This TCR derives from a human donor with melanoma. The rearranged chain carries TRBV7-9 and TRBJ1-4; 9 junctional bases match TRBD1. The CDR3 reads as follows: CASSLGFGTGTEKLFF. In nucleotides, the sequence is TGTGCCAGCAGCTTGGGTTTTGGGACAGGGACTGAAAAACTGTTTTTT.